These 22 T cell receptor beta chains were all obtained from the same sample, sequenced in a study of sequential checkpoint blockade in melanoma. Method: immunoSEQ multiplex PCR; TCRdb's copy keeps in-frame clones and lacks some. The data contain some 10,000 clones, around 24% of them seen just once; the ten biggest clones take up about 15%. Stated treatment: randomized to nivolumab then ipilimumab (arm A) or the reverse (arm B). This sample comprised tumor tissue (inferred from file names), obtained from a patient given nivolumab and ipilimumab in sequence. The receptors come from a human donor with melanoma.

This clone was seen repeatedly, ten times or more. The chain recombines TRBV11-3 with TRBJ2-2; D may be TRBD1 or TRBD2 (5 bases each). CDR3 length: 14 residues. Looked up from germline, CDR1 is SGHNT and CDR2 is YENEEA. V lost 5 bases to trimming and J lost 3 bases, with 10 bases between them. This chain's CDR3 is CASSPGPDTGELFF. The CDR3 coding sequence is TGTGCCAGCAGCCCGGGACCCGACACCGGGGAGCTGTTTTTT. The variable domain in full, with the rest retrieved from reference TRBV11-3 and TRBJ2-2, is EAGVVQSPRYKIIEKKQPVAFWCNPISGHNTLYWYLQNLGQGPELLIRYENEEAVDDSQLPKDRFSAERLKGVDSTLKIQPAELGDSAVYLCASSPGPDTGELFFGEGSRLTVL.

This clone was detected only a few times. V and J are TRBV11-3 and TRBJ2-2; D uncertain. Germline CDR1 reads SGHNT; CDR2 reads YENEEA. This CDR3 contains 15 residues. Trimming left V 2 bases short and J 0 bases short, with 7 bases between. CDR3 coding DNA: TGTGCCAGCAGCTTATTAGCTTCGAACACCGGGGAGCTGTTTTTT. Protein product: CASSLLASNTGELFF. Full variable domain (rest looked up from reference TRBV11-3 and TRBJ2-2): EAGVVQSPRYKIIEKKQPVAFWCNPISGHNTLYWYLQNLGQGPELLIRYENEEAVDDSQLPKDRFSAERLKGVDSTLKIQPAELGDSAVYLCASSLLASNTGELFFGEGSRLTVL.

This rearrangement joins TRBV19 to TRBJ2-7, with D maybe TRBD2 (5 bases). The V and J ends lost 0 bases and 6 bases respectively, with 9 bases between them. The germline V gene has CDR1 LNHDA and CDR2 SQIVND (reference sequence). CDR3 length: 13 residues. DNA for the CDR3: TGTGCCAGTAGTATAGAGAGCGGCGCCGAGCAGTACTTC. Encoded protein: CASSIESGAEQYF.

This clone was detected only a few times. The V gene is TRBV6-8, the J gene TRBJ2-2, with D perhaps matching TRBD1 (6 bases). The length of the CDR3 is 15 residues. The V end lost 7 bases, the J end lost 1 base, and 13 bases lay between the germline ends. Germline assignment: CDR1 MNHGY and CDR2 SAAAGT. The DNA for the CDR3 is TGTGCCAGCAAACCTCAGGGACAGAACACCGGGGAGCTGTTTTTT. Its translation is CASKPQGQNTGELFF.

This clone was seen only a few times. The V gene is TRBV6-8, the J gene TRBJ2-1; 9 bases match TRBD2. The CDR3 contains 15 residues. CDR1 and CDR2 (germline): MNHGY, SAAAGT. Trimming at V came to 0 bases and at J to 9 bases, leaving 6 bases not matched to a gene. The CDR3 DNA follows: TGTGCCAGCAGTTACTCCGGCGGGAGGGGAGGTGAGCAGTTCTTC. Its translation is CASSYSGGRGGEQFF.

The V gene is TRBV18, the J gene TRBJ1-4; TRBD1 is a possible D gene (6 bases). V was pared by 6 bases and J by 7 bases, with 9 bases between. This CDR3 spans 12 amino acids. Germline V gene data show CDR1 as KGHSH and CDR2 as LQKENI. CDR3 region: CASSTGGEKLFF. The CDR3 nucleotides read TGTGCCAGCTCGACAGGTGGTGAAAAACTGTTTTTT.

A few counts support this clone. This sequence joins TRBV11-3 and TRBJ2-4; D is uncertain. The germline V gene has CDR1 SGHNT and CDR2 YENEEA. V was clipped by 5 bases and J by 4 bases, with 15 bases between them. The CDR3 spans 15 residues. The CDR3 region is CASSLPLDRKNIQYF. The CDR3 DNA sequence: TGTGCCAGCAGCCTCCCCCTTGACCGTAAAAACATTCAGTACTTC.

The chain uses TRBV19 and TRBJ2-1; D perhaps matches TRBD1 (6 bases). This CDR3 has 12 residues. Deletions cut 1 base from V and 9 bases from J, with 7 bases between. Germline V gene data show CDR1 as LNHDA and CDR2 as SQIVND (reference sequence). Here the CDR3 reads CASSIGGREQFF. Here the CDR3 DNA reads TGTGCCAGTAGTATAGGGGGGCGTGAGCAGTTCTTC.

This clone was counted only a few times. The V gene is TRBV6-8, the J gene TRBJ2-5; D not certain. CDR1 and CDR2 (germline): MNHGY, SAAAGT. Trimming cost V 5 bases and J 5 bases, with 12 bases left between them. The CDR3 is made up of 13 amino acids. The CDR3 region is CASSLGKWETQYF. The CDR3 DNA follows: TGTGCCAGCAGTCTGGGAAAGTGGGAGACCCAGTACTTC.

This chain uses TRBV6-8 with TRBJ1-5; D possibly corresponds to TRBD1 (5 bases). V lost 4 bases, J lost 4 bases, and 17 bases lay in between. This CDR3 spans 16 amino acids. Germline CDR1 MNHGY, CDR2 SAAAGT. In nucleotides, the CDR3 is TGTGCCAGCAGTTCCACAGGCAGTCGACTAAATCAGCCCCAGCATTTT. Translating gives CASSSTGSRLNQPQHF.

This clone was picked up a small number of times. The chain employs TRBV23-1 and TRBJ2-1; 8 bases fit TRBD2. TRBV23-1 is known as an ORF, though its function is uncertain. The CDR3 covers 18 residues. V lost 6 bases to trimming and J lost 5 bases; unmatched junction nucleotides: 18. The CDR3 DNA reads TGCGCCAGCAGCCAAGGATCACTTGGGGTAGCGGGGAACAATGAGCAGTTCTTC. Protein sequence: CASSQGSLGVAGNNEQFF.

This sequence joins TRBV6-8 and TRBJ2-7, with 7 positions matching TRBD1. Germline V gene sequence: CDR1 MNHGY, CDR2 SAAAGT. The CDR3 spans 14 residues. Trimming at V came to 7 bases and at J to 2 bases, leaving 8 bases not matched to a gene. This chain's CDR3 is CASIHNRGAYEQYF. Written as DNA, the CDR3 is TGTGCCAGCATCCACAACAGGGGAGCCTACGAGCAGTACTTC.

This clone was counted only a few times. The chain links TRBV11-3 to TRBJ1-1, with a possible D match to TRBD1 (5 bases). Trimming took 3 bases from V and 4 from J, leaving 15 bases between them. Looked up from germline, CDR1 is SGHNT and CDR2 is YENEEA. The CDR3 is 15 residues long. The CDR3 bases are TGTGCCAGCAGCTTGAGAATGGGGGGAGGCACTGAAGCTTTCTTT. This sequence encodes CASSLRMGGGTEAFF.

This clone has at least ten counts. The V and J genes are TRBV11-3 and TRBJ1-2; D ambiguous. V lost 3 bases and J 4 bases, leaving 12 bases between the germline ends. The CDR3 is 14 amino acids. The germline V gene has CDR1 SGHNT and CDR2 YENEEA. DNA of the CDR3: TGTGCCAGCAGCTTGGATGGAGGGATCTATGGCTACACCTTC. This sequence encodes CASSLDGGIYGYTF.

The chain links TRBV23-1 to TRBJ1-1, with D possibly being TRBD1 (6 bases). TRBV23-1 is sorted into the ORF group, with uncertain function. This CDR3 has 13 residues. Trimming stripped 6 bases from V and 5 bases from J, with 13 bases between. CDR3 sequence: CASSLGGRTEAFF. The CDR3 DNA follows: TGCGCCAGCAGCTTAGGGGGAAGGACTGAAGCTTTCTTT.

J is TRBJ2-1 and V is TRBV30, with a possible D match to TRBD1 (5 bases). CDR3 length: 13 amino acids. Trimming took 1 base from V and 6 from J, leaving 10 bases between them. In germline, CDR1 is GTSNPN, CDR2 SVGIG (reference sequence). The CDR3 sequence: CAWSGITGNEQFF. As DNA, the CDR3 is TGTGCCTGGAGTGGTATTACAGGCAATGAGCAGTTCTTC.

This clone showed up just a few times. CDR3: CASSNLAAISYNEQFF. The CDR3, as DNA: TGTGCCAGCAGTAACCTAGCGGCGATCTCCTACAATGAGCAGTTCTTC. The rearrangement uses TRBV7-7 and TRBJ2-1; 7 bases line up with TRBD2. The CDR3 runs to 16 residues. Germline V gene lookup returns CDR1 SSHAT and CDR2 FNYEAQ (reference sequence). Trimming cost V 6 bases and J 0 bases; bases outside gene matches: 8.

This clone has at least ten counts. The chain joins TRBV11-3 to TRBJ2-1; 9 bases are a match to TRBD2. The CDR3 has 15 residues. J gave up 6 bases and V 2 bases, and 5 bases lay outside the gene matches. From germline, CDR1 is SGHNT and CDR2 YENEEA. The CDR3 nucleotides are TGTGCCAGCAGCTTACTGGTAGCGGGAGTCAATGAGCAGTTCTTC. It codes for CASSLLVAGVNEQFF.

This clone was observed a handful of times. The chain joins TRBV12-5 to TRBJ2-1; TRBD2 aligns across 9 bases. The CDR3 has 17 amino acids. The germline CDR1 and CDR2 sequences are LGHNT and FRNRAP. The CDR3: CATRRSGRTLSYNEQFF. The CDR3 DNA sequence: TGTGCCACCCGCCGGAGCGGGAGGACCCTCTCCTACAATGAGCAGTTCTTC.

There are many counts of this clone. The chain is built from TRBV4-1 and TRBJ1-2; 8 nucleotides align to TRBD1. There are 15 residues in the CDR3. The trim removed 5 bases at V and 3 bases at J, leaving 8 bases unmatched. CDR1 and CDR2 from the germline V gene are MGHRA and YSYEKL. DNA of the CDR3: TGCGCCAGCAGCACTCGACAGGGGACCCACTATGGCTACACCTTC. Translating gives CASSTRQGTHYGYTF.

This clone was observed a few times. The chain has TRBV6-4 and TRBJ2-5; no firm D call. Per the germline V gene, CDR1 is MRHNA and CDR2 is SNTAGT. Trimming took 10 bases from V and 5 from J, leaving 11 bases between them. The CDR3 is 11 residues long. The CDR3 bases are TGTGCCACATCGGAAGGTGAGACCCAGTACTTC. Translating it yields CATSEGETQYF.

The chain carries TRBV23-1 and TRBJ2-2, with TRBD2 matching over 10 bases. TRBV23-1 has ORF status, its function being uncertain. This CDR3 has 16 amino acids. The trim removed 2 bases at V and 2 bases at J, leaving 2 bases unmatched. CDR3 sequence: CASSQLAGANTGELFF. In DNA, the CDR3 is TGCGCCAGCAGTCAACTAGCGGGAGCAAACACCGGGGAGCTGTTTTTT.